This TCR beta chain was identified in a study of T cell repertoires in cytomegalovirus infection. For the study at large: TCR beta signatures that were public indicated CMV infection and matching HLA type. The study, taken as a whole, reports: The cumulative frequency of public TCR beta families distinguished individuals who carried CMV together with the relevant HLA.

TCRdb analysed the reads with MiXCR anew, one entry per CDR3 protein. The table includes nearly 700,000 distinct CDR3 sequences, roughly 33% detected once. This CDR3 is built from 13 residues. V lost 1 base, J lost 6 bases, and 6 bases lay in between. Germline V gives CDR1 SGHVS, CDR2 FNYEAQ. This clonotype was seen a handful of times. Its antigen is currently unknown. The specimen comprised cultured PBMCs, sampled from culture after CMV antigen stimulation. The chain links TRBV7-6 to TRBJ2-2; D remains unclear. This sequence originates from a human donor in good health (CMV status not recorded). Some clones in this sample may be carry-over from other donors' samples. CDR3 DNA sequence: TGTGCCAGCAGCTTAGTGGACGCCGGGGAGCTGTTTTTT. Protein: CASSLVDAGELFF.